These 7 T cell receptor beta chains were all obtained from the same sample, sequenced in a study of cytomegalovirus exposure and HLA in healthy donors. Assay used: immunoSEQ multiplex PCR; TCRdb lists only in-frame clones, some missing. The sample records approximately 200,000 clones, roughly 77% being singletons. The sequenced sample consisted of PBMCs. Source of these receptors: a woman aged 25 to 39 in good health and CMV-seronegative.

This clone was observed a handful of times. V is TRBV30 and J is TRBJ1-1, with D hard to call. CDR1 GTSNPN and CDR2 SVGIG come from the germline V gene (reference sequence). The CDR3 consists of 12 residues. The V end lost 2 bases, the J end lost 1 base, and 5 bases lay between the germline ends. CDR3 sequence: CAWSWANTEAFF. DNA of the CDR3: TGTGCCTGGAGTTGGGCGAACACTGAAGCTTTCTTT. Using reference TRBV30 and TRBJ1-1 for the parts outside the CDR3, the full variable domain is SQTIHQWPATLVQPVGSPLSLECTVEGTSNPNLYWYRQAAGRGLQLLFYSVGIGQISSEVPQNLSASRPQDRQFILSSKKLLLSDSGFYLCAWSWANTEAFFGQGTRLTVV.

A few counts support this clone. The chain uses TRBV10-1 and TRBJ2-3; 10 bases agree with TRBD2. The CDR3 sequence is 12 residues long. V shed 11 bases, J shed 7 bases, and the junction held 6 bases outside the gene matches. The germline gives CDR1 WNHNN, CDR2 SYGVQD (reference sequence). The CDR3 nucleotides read TGCGCCGTGCTAGCGGGGGACAATACGCAGTATTTT. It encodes CAVLAGDNTQYF.

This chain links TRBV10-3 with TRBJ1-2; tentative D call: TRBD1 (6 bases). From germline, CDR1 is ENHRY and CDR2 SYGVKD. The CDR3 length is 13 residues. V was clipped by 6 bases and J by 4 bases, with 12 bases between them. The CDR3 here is CAIRPDSGYGYTF. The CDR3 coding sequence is TGTGCCATCAGGCCGGACAGCGGCTATGGCTACACCTTC.

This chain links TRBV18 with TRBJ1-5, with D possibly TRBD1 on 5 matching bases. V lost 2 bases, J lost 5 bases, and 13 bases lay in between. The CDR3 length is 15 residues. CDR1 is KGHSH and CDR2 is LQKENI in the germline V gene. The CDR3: CASSPGAGWDQPQHF. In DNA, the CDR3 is TGTGCCAGCTCACCAGGGGCAGGGTGGGATCAGCCCCAGCATTTT.

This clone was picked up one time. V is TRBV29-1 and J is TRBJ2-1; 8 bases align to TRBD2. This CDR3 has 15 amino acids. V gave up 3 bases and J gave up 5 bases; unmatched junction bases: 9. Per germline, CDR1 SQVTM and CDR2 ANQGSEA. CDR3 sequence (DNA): TGCAGCGTTGATATAGGTCTAGCGGGTCACAATGAGCAGTTCTTC. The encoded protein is CSVDIGLAGHNEQFF.

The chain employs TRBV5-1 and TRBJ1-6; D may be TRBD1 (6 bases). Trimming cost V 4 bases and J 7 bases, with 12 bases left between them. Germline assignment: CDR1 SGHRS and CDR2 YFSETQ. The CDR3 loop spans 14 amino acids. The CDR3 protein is CASSPGVWNSPLHF. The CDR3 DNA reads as TGCGCCAGCAGCCCAGGGGTCTGGAATTCACCCCTCCACTTT.

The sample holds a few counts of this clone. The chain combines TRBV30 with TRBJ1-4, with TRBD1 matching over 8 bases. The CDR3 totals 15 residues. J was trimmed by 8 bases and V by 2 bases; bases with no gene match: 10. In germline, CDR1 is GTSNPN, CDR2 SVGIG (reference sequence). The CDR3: CAWSQGQAMGEKLFF. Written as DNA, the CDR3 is TGTGCCTGGAGTCAGGGACAGGCCATGGGCGAAAAACTGTTTTTT.